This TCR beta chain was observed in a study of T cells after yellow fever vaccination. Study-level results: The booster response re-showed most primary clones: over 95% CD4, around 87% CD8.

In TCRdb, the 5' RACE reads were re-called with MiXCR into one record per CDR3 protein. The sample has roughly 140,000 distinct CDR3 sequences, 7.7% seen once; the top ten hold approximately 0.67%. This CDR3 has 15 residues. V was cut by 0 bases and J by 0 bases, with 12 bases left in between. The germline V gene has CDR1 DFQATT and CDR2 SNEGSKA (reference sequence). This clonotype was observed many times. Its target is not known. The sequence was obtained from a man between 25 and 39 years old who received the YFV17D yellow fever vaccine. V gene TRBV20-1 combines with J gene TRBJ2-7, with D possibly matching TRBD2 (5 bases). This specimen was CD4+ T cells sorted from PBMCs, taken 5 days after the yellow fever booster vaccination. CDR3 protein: CSARESAANSYEQYF. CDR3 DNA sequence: TGCAGTGCTAGAGAATCAGCGGCCAACTCCTACGAGCAGTACTTC.